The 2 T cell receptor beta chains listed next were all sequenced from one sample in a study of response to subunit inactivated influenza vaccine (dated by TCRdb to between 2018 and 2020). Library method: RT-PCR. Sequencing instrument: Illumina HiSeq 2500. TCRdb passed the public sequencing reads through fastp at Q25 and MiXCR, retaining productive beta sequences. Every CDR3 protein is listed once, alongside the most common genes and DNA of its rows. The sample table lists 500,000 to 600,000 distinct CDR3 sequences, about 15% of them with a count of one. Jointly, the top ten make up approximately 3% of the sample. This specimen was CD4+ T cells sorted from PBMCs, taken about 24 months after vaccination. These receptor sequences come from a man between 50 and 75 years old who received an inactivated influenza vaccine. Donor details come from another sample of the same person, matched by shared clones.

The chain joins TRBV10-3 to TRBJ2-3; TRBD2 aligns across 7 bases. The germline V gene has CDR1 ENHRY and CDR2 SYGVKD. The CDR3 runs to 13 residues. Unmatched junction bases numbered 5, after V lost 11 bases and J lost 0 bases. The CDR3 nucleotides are TGTGCCGGAAAGCGGGATAGCACAGATACGCAGTATTTT. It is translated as CAGKRDSTDTQYF.

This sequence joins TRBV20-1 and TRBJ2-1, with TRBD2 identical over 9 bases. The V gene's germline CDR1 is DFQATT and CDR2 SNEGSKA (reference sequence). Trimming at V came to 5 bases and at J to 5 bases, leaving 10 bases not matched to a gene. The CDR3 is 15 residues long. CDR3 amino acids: CSADPSGEYNNEQFF. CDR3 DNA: TGCAGTGCTGACCCTAGCGGGGAATACAACAATGAGCAGTTCTTC.